This TCR beta chain was found in a study of regulatory T cells in long-lasting Graves disease. Study information: Treatment with antithyroid drugs for over 5 years, together with positive TSH receptor antibodies, meant persistent Graves' disease. Study-wide points: Gene preferences differed: TRBV28, TRBJ1-2, TRBJ2-5 in persistent cases.

Sequencing libraries for TCR beta were prepared with iRepertoire HTBI primers and Arm-PCR of CDR3 regions. Per the authors' pipeline: The samples included around 60 TRBV and around 15 TRBJ segments. TCRdb called the multiplex PCR reads again in MiXCR, with one record for every CDR3 protein. The V and J calls and clone size come from TCRdb's table, not from the authors' own analysis. The table has roughly 500,000 distinct CDR3 sequences, more than 20% seen once. As to this clonotype: Its antigen is unknown.

Germline CDR1 reads KGHSH; CDR2 reads LQKENI. J gave up 8 bases and V 5 bases, and 17 bases lay outside the gene matches. The CDR3 consists of 16 residues. Time point given: persistent/refractory GD, antithyroid drugs over 5 years with positive TRAb. From PBMCs, RNA was extracted and then used to make the TCR library. The chain employs TRBV18 and TRBJ1-2; 7 nucleotides line up with TRBD1. The sequence derives from a female donor with Graves disease. The sequenced sample was peripheral blood mononuclear cells (PBMCs), obtained when the disease was refractory, from a patient treated with antithyroid drugs. The CDR3 sequence is CASSTKGLQGFGGYTF. For the CDR3, the DNA is TGTGCCAGCTCAACCAAGGGCCTACAGGGGTTTGGAGGCTACACCTTC.